The entry below describes one T cell receptor beta chain. What antigen it recognizes has not been identified. No much larger clonotype is one base removed from it; base qualities were not supplied. The trial excluded patients who had a history of autoimmune disease or were on systemic immunosuppression. Peripheral blood for TCR sequencing was collected from all dose cohorts at baseline, on cycle 4 day 1, and on cycle 7 day 1. The samples were taken from a phase I, first-in-human, multicenter, open-label dose-escalation trial of ivuxolimab. Adults with locally advanced or metastatic head and neck squamous cell, hepatocellular, melanoma or renal cell carcinoma were enrolled in the trial. CD4+ and CD8+ T cells were sorted separately from peripheral blood before TCR sequencing. This specimen belongs to a study of OX40 agonist ivuxolimab in advanced cancers. Context from the whole study: The costimulatory receptor OX40 (CD134) was targeted by ivuxolimab, a fully human IgG2 agonistic monoclonal antibody. Partial responses occurred in three dose-escalation patients, of whom one had hepatocellular carcinoma and two had cutaneous melanoma. The monotherapy dose-escalation portion (N ≈ 50 patients) of the phase I ivuxolimab trial is reported in the paper. Peripheral TCRbeta sequencing was intended to test whether TCR sequence diversity was altered and clonal T-cell expansion was caused by ivuxolimab. Intravenous ivuxolimab was administered to patients every 2 weeks at six dose levels: 0.01, 0.1, 0.3, 1.5, 3 and 10 mg/kg. In the dose-escalation cohort, more than 80% of patients were male, and the mean age was 60 years with a range of about 20 to 80. Of the approximately 54 patients in dose escalation, 19 had hepatocellular carcinoma, some 15 had melanoma, 9 had renal cell carcinoma and 9 had head and neck cancer. Patients were allowed to have had prior anti-PD-1, anti-PD-L1 or anti-CTLA-4 therapy, and 30% to 40% of the dose-escalation patients had been treated with checkpoint inhibitors. What the work shows at the level of the full study, not this receptor alone: Low levels of normalized T-cell clonal expansion were also seen in some patients who did not respond. At doses of 0.1 to 3.0 mg/kg, clonal expansion of both CD4+ and CD8+ T cells in blood was seen between baseline and week 6. After ivuxolimab, CD8+ T cells had more expanded clones than CD4+ T cells on average. Antigen specificity was not determined for the clonally expanded peripheral T cells. Partial responders in the 0.1-3.0 mg/kg groups had among the lowest normalized peripheral clonal expansion, especially among CD8+ T cells.

To sequence the TCRbeta CDR3 region, genomic DNA was isolated from the sorted cells. The immunoSEQ Assay was used for sequencing of TCRbeta CDR3 regions. This is the immuneACCESS table as TCRdb keeps it, with only in-frame sequences that have V and J called. A part of the clones is gone; compared with another copy, unresolved V genes explain less than half, and the rest is unexplained. Within this sample are approximately 32,000 clones, with about nine tenths of them counted one time only. The ten largest clones capture over 8.5% of the sample. The CDR3 runs 16 amino acids, cysteine and phenylalanine included. Left in the record is the CDR3 DNA by itself, 48 bases read in frame from the first base. Trimming removed 1 base from V and 4 bases from J, leaving 17 bases between the germline ends. CDR1 LGHNA and CDR2 YSLEER were looked up in the germline V gene.

Sequencing was performed on CD4+ or CD8+ T cells sorted from blood, taken in a trial of the OX40 agonist ivuxolimab. This clonotype originated in an adult with an advanced solid tumor such as melanoma, head and neck, liver or kidney cancer. The rearranged segments are TRBV4-3 and TRBJ2-7; the D segment could be TRBD1, given 6 matching bases. DNA sequence: TGCGCCAGCAGCCAAGGGGGGCAGGGCGAAGGGTACGAGCAGTACTTC. It translates as CASSQGGQGEGYEQYF.